This entry is about one T cell receptor beta chain. Its antigen is as yet unknown. The data originate from a study of shared clonotypes between healthy human individuals. General study results and limits: Four donors had 5% to 6% of their naive CD4 clonotypes in common.

Generated by immunoSEQ multiplex PCR, the TCRdb table keeps only in-frame clones and is missing some. The data hold under 2.5 million clones, with 85% to 95% observed a single time. The germline CDR1 and CDR2 sequences are LGHNA and YSLEER. Trimming took 0 bases from V and 3 from J; bases not matched to a gene: 7. The CDR3 extends over 17 amino acids. The donor population consisted of healthy HIV-negative adults with no recent acute infections or vaccinations. The chain combines TRBV4-3 with TRBJ2-3, with TRBD2 matching 9 bases. The receptor was derived from a young man in good health. Some clones in this sample may be carry-over from other donors' samples. Sequencing used naive CD4+ T cells from PBMCs. Subset of the sample: CD45RA+ positively selected. CDR3 sequence (DNA): TGCGCCAGCAGCCAAGATAGTGCGGGAGGGCCGACAGATACGCAGTATTTT. This gives the protein CASSQDSAGGPTDTQYF.